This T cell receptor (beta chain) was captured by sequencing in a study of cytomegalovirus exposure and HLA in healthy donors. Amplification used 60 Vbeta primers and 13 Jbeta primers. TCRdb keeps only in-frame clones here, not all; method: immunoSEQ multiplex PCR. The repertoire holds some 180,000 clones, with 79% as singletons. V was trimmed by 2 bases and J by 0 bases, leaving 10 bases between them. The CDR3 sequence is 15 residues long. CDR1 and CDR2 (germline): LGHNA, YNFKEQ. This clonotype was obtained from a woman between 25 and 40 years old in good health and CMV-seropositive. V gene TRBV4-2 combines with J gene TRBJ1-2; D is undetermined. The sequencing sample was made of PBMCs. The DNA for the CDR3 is TGTGCCAGCAGCCAATCGGGTTTGGCTAACTATGGCTACACCTTC. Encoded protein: CASSQSGLANYGYTF.